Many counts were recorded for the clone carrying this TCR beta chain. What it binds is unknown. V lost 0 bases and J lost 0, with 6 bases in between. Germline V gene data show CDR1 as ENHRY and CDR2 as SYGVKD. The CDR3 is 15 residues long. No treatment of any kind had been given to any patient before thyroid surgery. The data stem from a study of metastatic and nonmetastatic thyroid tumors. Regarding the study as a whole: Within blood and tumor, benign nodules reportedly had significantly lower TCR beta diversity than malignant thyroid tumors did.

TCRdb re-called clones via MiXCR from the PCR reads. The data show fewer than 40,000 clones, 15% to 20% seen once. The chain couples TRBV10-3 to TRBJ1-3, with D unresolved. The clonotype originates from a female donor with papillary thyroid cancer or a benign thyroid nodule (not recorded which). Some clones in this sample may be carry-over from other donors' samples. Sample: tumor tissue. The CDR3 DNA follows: TGTGCCATCAGTGAGTCCGGCTTCTCTGGAAACACCATATATTTT. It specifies CAISESGFSGNTIYF.